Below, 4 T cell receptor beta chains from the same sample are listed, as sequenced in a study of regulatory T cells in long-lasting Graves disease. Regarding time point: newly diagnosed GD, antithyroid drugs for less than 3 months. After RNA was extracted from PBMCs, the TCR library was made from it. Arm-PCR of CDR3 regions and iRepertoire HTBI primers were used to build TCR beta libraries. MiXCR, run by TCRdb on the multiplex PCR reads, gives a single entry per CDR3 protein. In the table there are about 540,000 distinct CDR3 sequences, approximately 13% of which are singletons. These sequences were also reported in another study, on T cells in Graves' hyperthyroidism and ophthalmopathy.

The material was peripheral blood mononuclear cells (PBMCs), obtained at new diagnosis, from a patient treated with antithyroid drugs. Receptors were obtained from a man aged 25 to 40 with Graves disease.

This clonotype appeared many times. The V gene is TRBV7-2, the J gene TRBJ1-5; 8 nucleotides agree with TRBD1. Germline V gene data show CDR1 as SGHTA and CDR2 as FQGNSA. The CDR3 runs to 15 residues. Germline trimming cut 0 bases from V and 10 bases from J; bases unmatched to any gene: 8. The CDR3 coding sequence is TGTGCCAGCAGCTTAGCTGGACAGGGTGCCTTTCCCCAGCATTTT. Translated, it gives CASSLAGQGAFPQHF.

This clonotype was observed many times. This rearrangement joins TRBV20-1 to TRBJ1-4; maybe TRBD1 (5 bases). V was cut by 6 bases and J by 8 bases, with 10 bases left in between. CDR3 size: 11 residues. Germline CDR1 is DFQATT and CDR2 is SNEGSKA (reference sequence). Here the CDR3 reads CSAPGPEKLFF. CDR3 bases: TGCAGTGCCCCGGGACCGGAAAAACTGTTTTTT.

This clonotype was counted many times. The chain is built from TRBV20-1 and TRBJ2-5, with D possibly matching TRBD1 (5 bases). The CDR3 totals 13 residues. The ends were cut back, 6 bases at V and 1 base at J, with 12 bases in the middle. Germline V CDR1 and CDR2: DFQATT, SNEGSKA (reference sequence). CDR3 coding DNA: TGCAGTGCCAACGTGGGGCCCCAAGAGACCCAGTACTTC. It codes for CSANVGPQETQYF.

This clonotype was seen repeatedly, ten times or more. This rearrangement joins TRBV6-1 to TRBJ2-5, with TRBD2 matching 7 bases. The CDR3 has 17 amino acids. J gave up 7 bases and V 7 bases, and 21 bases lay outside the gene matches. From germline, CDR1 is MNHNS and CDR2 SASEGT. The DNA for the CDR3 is TGTGCCAGCACCATAACCCAGGGAGTCGGACTAGTGGGGACCCAGTACTTC. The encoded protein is CASTITQGVGLVGTQYF.